This TCR beta chain stems from a study of cytomegalovirus exposure and HLA in healthy donors. Study outcomes and limitations: What was likely a sequencing artifact was a cluster of highly shared sequence variants.

Worth noting for this clone: Its antigen is still unknown.

The germline gives CDR1 MNHEY, CDR2 SMNVEV (reference sequence). The ends lost 2 bases at V and 5 bases at J; junction bases unmatched: 8. The CDR3 runs to 15 residues. Vbeta (60) and Jbeta (13) primers were used in the PCR. TCRdb's copy holds only in-frame clones and misses some; the assay was immunoSEQ multiplex PCR. The sample holds about 84,000 clones, about nine tenths seen once. The receptor was derived from a man between 18 and 35 years old in good health and CMV-seronegative. The sample consisted of PBMCs. The chain joins TRBV27 to TRBJ1-1; 7 nucleotides agree with TRBD1. CDR3 loop: CASSLIRGQWTEAFF. The CDR3 DNA reads TGTGCCAGCAGTTTAATAAGGGGGCAGTGGACTGAAGCTTTCTTT.